This entry describes one T cell receptor (beta chain). Sequenced by immunoSEQ multiplex PCR; TCRdb stores in-frame clones only, minus some. The sample has a few hundred thousand clones, 70% to 90% seen once. This record comes from a study of blood T cell repertoires in COVID-19. The germline V and J ends were trimmed by 2 bases and 1 base, with 10 bases remaining between them. The CDR3 is made up of 15 amino acids. CDR1 KGHDR and CDR2 SFDVKD come from the germline V gene. Patients in Seattle were enrolled during active infection, then followed longitudinally. The chain has TRBV24-1 and TRBJ2-5, with D tentatively TRBD1 (6 bases). Sequences were obtained from peripheral blood. The source of this sequence is a woman in her sixties or seventies with COVID-19, enrolled during active disease. The CDR3 protein is CATSDSTGSQETQYF. For the CDR3, the DNA is TGTGCCACCAGTGATTCCACAGGGTCCCAAGAGACCCAGTACTTC.